This T cell receptor beta chain came from a study of blood T cell repertoires in COVID-19. Study-wide context: The analysed material was cDNA or gDNA that came from T cells, B-cell-depleted T cells, or PBMCs.

The CDR3 is 13 amino acids. After removal of 3 bases from V and 3 bases from J, the junction contained 2 bases not matched to a gene. Germline V gene data show CDR1 as SQVTM and CDR2 as ANQGSEA. As originally analysed: Amplification with reference gene primers provided the estimates of nucleated cell counts. Measured with immunoSEQ multiplex PCR; TCRdb has only the in-frame clones, and not every one. The V and J calls and clone size were taken over from that table, and D and trimming were inferred from the DNA. The data hold a few hundred thousand clones, with 86% observed a single time. The origin of this receptor is a man aged 55 to 70 with acute or convalescent COVID-19. The sample was peripheral blood. The chain is built from TRBV29-1 and TRBJ2-5; TRBD2 matches 9 bases. CDR3 region: CSVDVAGEETQYF. The CDR3 DNA reads as TGCAGCGTTGACGTAGCGGGAGAAGAGACCCAGTACTTC.